The rows below give T cell receptor beta chains drawn from one sample of a study of T-cell memory formation after mild COVID-19. A single record per CDR3 protein comes from TCRdb applying MiXCR to the 5' RACE reads. The sample lists approximately 60,000 distinct CDR3 sequences; about a tenth were seen once. The sequenced sample was PBMCs or a T cell subset sorted from them (not recorded which). The source is a man aged 18 to 30 who had mild COVID-19 (a few samples of this study predate the infection). Cell type and time point are not known. Each CDR3 is given with its conserved first and last residue. The D gene is left open where the match is weak. Rows may omit the clone size; those that give it use once, few, many or a size class.

TRBV12-3/TRBV12-4	TRBD2	TRBJ2-1	.	CASSFLAGVIGNEQFF	TGTGCCAGCAGTTTCCTAGCGGGGGTTATTGGGAATGAGCAGTTCTTC
TRBV20-1	.	TRBJ1-1	.	CSALFPGGNTEAFF	TGCAGTGCTCTCTTCCCGGGGGGCAACACTGAAGCTTTCTTT
TRBV19	.	TRBJ1-1	few	CASSRSSSTEAFF	TGTGCCAGTAGTCGCTCGTCTAGCACTGAAGCTTTCTTT
TRBV15	.	TRBJ2-4	few	CATSRVASWNIQYF	TGTGCCACCAGCAGAGTTGCCAGTTGGAACATTCAGTACTTC
TRBV5-1	TRBD2	TRBJ2-3	many	CASSLAGTSLKTDTQYF	TGCGCCAGCAGCTTGGCCGGGACTAGCTTAAAGACAGATACGCAGTATTTT
TRBV13	TRBD2	TRBJ2-1	.	CASSSYRLAGRNEQFF	TGTGCCAGCAGCTCCTACCGACTAGCGGGCCGTAATGAGCAGTTCTTC
TRBV21-1	.	TRBJ2-3	.	CASSKRKGSDTQYF	TGTGCCAGCAGCAAAAGGAAGGGTTCAGATACGCAGTATTTT
TRBV6-2/TRBV6-3	.	TRBJ2-2	few	CASSYNSLNTGELFF	TGTGCCAGCAGTTACAACAGCTTGAACACCGGGGAGCTGTTTTTT
TRBV7-9	TRBD1	TRBJ1-2	few	CASSPGQNNYGYTF	TGTGCCAGCAGCCCGGGACAGAACAACTATGGCTACACCTTC
TRBV11-2	.	TRBJ1-1	few	CASSLDRTRGTEAFF	TGTGCCAGCAGCTTAGATCGAACCCGTGGCACTGAAGCTTTCTTT
TRBV11-2	.	TRBJ2-3	few	CASSLVTSLTDTQYF	TGTGCCAGCAGCTTAGTCACCTCGTTGACAGATACGCAGTATTTT
TRBV2	TRBD1	TRBJ2-7	.	CASRGGQGTDEQYF	TGTGCCAGCAGGGGAGGACAGGGGACGGACGAGCAGTACTTC
TRBV7-2	.	TRBJ1-2	.	CASSFWGGVGDSDGYTF	TGTGCCAGCAGCTTCTGGGGAGGAGTTGGTGACTCCGATGGCTACACCTTC
TRBV5-6	.	TRBJ2-3	.	CASSLSGTTDTQYF	TGTGCCAGCAGCTTGTCGGGGACCACAGATACGCAGTATTTT
TRBV12-3/TRBV12-4	.	TRBJ2-7	many	CASSDRGREYF	TGTGCCAGCAGTGACCGGGGCAGGGAGTACTTC
TRBV7-2	.	TRBJ1-2	.	CASSPIQGRGGYTF	TGTGCCAGCAGCCCAATACAGGGTCGCGGGGGCTACACCTTC
TRBV5-1	.	TRBJ2-2	.	CASSPGRGATGELFF	TGCGCCAGCAGCCCTGGCCGAGGTGCCACCGGGGAGCTGTTTTTT
TRBV5-1	TRBD2	TRBJ2-3	many	CASSLEPTSATDTQYF	TGCGCCAGCAGCTTGGAGCCGACTAGCGCCACAGATACGCAGTATTTT
TRBV20-1	.	TRBJ2-5	.	CSAVPSAGPQETQYF	TGCAGTGCCGTTCCCTCAGCGGGCCCCCAAGAGACCCAGTACTTC
TRBV5-6	.	TRBJ2-1	few	CASSLDRGSSYNEQFF	TGTGCCAGCAGCTTGGATCGGGGGAGCTCCTACAATGAGCAGTTCTTC
TRBV24-1	.	TRBJ1-1	few	CATSDRPQANRTAFF	TGTGCCACCAGTGATCGACCACAGGCGAACCGCACCGCTTTCTTT
TRBV7-8	.	TRBJ2-3	many	CATGDGARDTQYF	TGTGCCACAGGGGACGGAGCAAGAGATACGCAGTATTTT
TRBV5-1	.	TRBJ2-2	.	CTSRPIGTGELFF	TGCACCAGCAGGCCTATAGGGACCGGGGAGCTGTTTTTT
TRBV7-2	TRBD2	TRBJ2-4	many	CASSPAGLQNIQYF	TGTGCCAGCAGCCCAGCGGGACTCCAAAACATTCAGTACTTC
TRBV4-2	TRBD1	TRBJ2-3	many	CASSLNRGDTQYF	TGTGCCAGCAGCCTCAACAGGGGAGATACGCAGTATTTT
TRBV3-1	TRBD2	TRBJ2-1	.	CASSLHAGGALNEQFF	TGTGCCAGCAGCCTCCACGCGGGGGGGGCCCTCAATGAGCAGTTCTTC
TRBV7-2	.	TRBJ2-2	.	CASSSSVSYTGELFF	TGTGCCAGCAGCTCGAGTGTCTCGTACACCGGGGAGCTGTTTTTT
TRBV9	.	TRBJ1-3	.	CASSPFEGSSGNTIYF	TGTGCCAGCAGCCCATTCGAGGGGAGCTCTGGAAACACCATATATTTT
TRBV4-1	TRBD1	TRBJ2-7	few	CASSPGRTGLSYEQYF	TGCGCCAGCAGCCCAGGAAGGACAGGGCTCTCCTACGAGCAGTACTTC
TRBV4-3	TRBD1	TRBJ1-2	.	CASSQERTGTGYGYTF	TGCGCCAGCAGCCAAGAACGAACCGGGACAGGGTATGGCTACACCTTC
TRBV3-1	TRBD2	TRBJ2-1	many	CASSRGAGYNEQFF	TGTGCCAGCAGCCGAGGAGCGGGGTACAATGAGCAGTTCTTC
TRBV29-1	TRBD2	TRBJ2-3	.	CSVEANSGDTQYF	TGCAGCGTTGAGGCGAATAGCGGGGATACGCAGTATTTT
TRBV7-3	.	TRBJ2-6	.	CASSSGLSGANVLTF	TGTGCCAGCAGCTCGGGTCTCTCTGGGGCCAACGTCCTGACTTTC
TRBV7-6	.	TRBJ2-3	.	CASSLTGGGTDTQYF	TGTGCCAGCAGCTTAACGGGCGGGGGCACAGATACGCAGTATTTT
TRBV7-3	.	TRBJ1-1	.	CASSPRQVGTNTEAFF	TGTGCCAGCAGCCCCCGACAGGTGGGGACGAACACTGAAGCTTTCTTT
TRBV29-1	.	TRBJ2-5	.	CSVDGGGNQETQYF	TGCAGCGTTGACGGAGGGGGCAATCAAGAGACCCAGTACTTC
TRBV7-6	TRBD1	TRBJ1-1	many	CASSLALNRGDTEAFF	TGTGCCAGCAGCTTGGCCCTTAACAGGGGAGACACTGAAGCTTTCTTT
TRBV2	.	TRBJ1-1	.	CASSLTSGYTEAFF	TGTGCCAGCAGTCTGACTTCGGGGTACACTGAAGCTTTCTTT
TRBV10-2	.	TRBJ1-1	.	CASSDAGLTEAFF	TGCGCCAGCAGTGATGCAGGCCTCACTGAAGCTTTCTTT
TRBV4-1	TRBD2	TRBJ2-3	few	CASSQSGNTALGDTQYF	TGCGCCAGCAGCCAGAGCGGGAACACGGCTTTAGGAGATACGCAGTATTTT
TRBV4-3	.	TRBJ2-2	many	CASSQEPPGGINTGELFF	TGCGCCAGCAGCCAAGAACCCCCCGGGGGCATAAACACCGGGGAGCTGTTTTTT
TRBV27	TRBD2	TRBJ2-5	few	CASSYRGLAIETQYF	TGTGCCAGCAGTTACAGGGGACTAGCGATAGAGACCCAGTACTTC
TRBV4-2	.	TRBJ1-4	few	CASSRGVERELFF	TGTGCCAGCAGCCGTGGAGTGGAGAGGGAACTGTTTTTT
TRBV5-1	.	TRBJ2-2	many	CASSLLGPSTGELFF	TGCGCCAGCAGCTTGCTGGGCCCGAGCACCGGGGAGCTGTTTTTT
TRBV20-1	.	TRBJ1-1	.	CSASLLNTEAFF	TGCAGTGCTAGTCTCCTGAACACTGAAGCTTTCTTT
TRBV12-3/TRBV12-4	.	TRBJ2-6	many	CASSFRSGANVLTF	TGTGCCAGCAGTTTTCGGTCCGGGGCCAACGTCCTGACTTTC
TRBV20-1	TRBD1	TRBJ2-5	.	CSAGRQGETQYF	TGCAGTGCTGGTAGACAGGGAGAGACCCAGTACTTC